This paragraph reports one T cell receptor (beta chain). It lacks a known antigen. No much larger clonotype is one base removed from it; base qualities were not supplied. To be included, a participant needed at least one PBMC sample from before ART initiation plus at least two post-ART samples. Every participant with HIV received treatment in the United States of America. Cryopreserved samples of 1-10 million PBMC were thawed and washed before DNA extraction. At the time of the earliest PBMC sample, participants with HIV were aged between roughly 20 and 55 years. Each participant contributed PBMC samples from 1-4 timepoints before ART initiation and 2-8 timepoints after ART initiation, with a median of 7 samples. Serial HIV viral load, CD4+ T-cell count, ART history and demographic data were obtained for every participant. A Qiagen kit on a QIAcube was used to extract genomic DNA from unsorted PBMC, with samples processed in batches of 12.

The entry originates in a study of long-term antiretroviral therapy in people with HIV (dated by TCRdb to between 2020 and 2023). Looking at the study overall: Collection of the earliest samples took place about a decade ahead of the 2015 WHO recommendation for immediate ART, at a time when ART was typically delayed until CD4 counts fell. A retrospective serial study tested whether changes in peripheral blood TRB repertoire composition and diversity were associated with ART initiation and durable HIV suppression. The cohort contributed 150 to 200 cryopreserved PBMC samples from 30 to 35 adults with confirmed HIV infection, collected serially over a mean of around six years (range 1-12). Among the roughly 30 participants with HIV, eleven were female. Test extractions of a monoclonal T-cell line alongside under 35 polyclonal samples showed no cross-contamination during QIAcube processing. The research as a whole found: Inferences about post-ART repertoire changes are limited because no data were available on ART adherence, viral resistance or therapy changes. HIV repertoires had narrower CDR3 length ranges than controls, and the network structure suggested an antigen-experienced repertoire that shifted only slightly toward naive after ART. Because pre-ART samples had limited cell numbers, unsorted PBMC were profiled rather than sorted CD4+ and CD8+ T cells. Because PBMC availability was limited, only the TCR beta chain was sequenced, with no alpha chain pairing. Expanded TRB clones identified before ART initiation dominated the repertoire across all time points, though the dominance fluctuated and decreased in many PLHIV after ART. The samples span the years 2004 to 2017, and the ART regimens used at that time may not be as effective as current regimens. Starting ART was linked to a significant rise in TRB diversity, yet even with long-term ART the diversity remained significantly lower than in transplant donor controls.

Sequencing of the TRB variable region was done with the immunoSEQ hsTCRB v3.0 assay at survey level resolution. TRB sequencing targeted a depth of about 40,000-50,000 T-cell genomes per sample. TRB libraries were pooled and sequenced on an Illumina MiSeq using a v3 150-cycle kit. The original pipeline was this. Repertoire analysis was run in R within a reproducible Nextflow workflow that covered QC, data transformation and analysis. LymphoSeq2, an R package for AIRR-Seq data exploration, was used to implement custom analyses. Several samples that yielded fewer than 5000 total TRB sequences were excluded, so that 150 to 200 HIV repertoires were analyzed. Among the approximately 190 HIV repertoires that were kept, 59 were collected before ART initiation and around 130 were collected after ART initiation. Repertoires were downsampled to 5000 TRB nucleotide sequences, and summary statistics were averaged over 100 downsampling iterations. Only TRB sequences with CDR3 regions of at least seven amino acids were retained for analysis. Two measures captured diversity: a Shannon entropy-derived clonality score and the Gini coefficient. In the repertoire networks, any two of the top 5000 CDR3 amino acid sequences were connected whenever the two sequences differed by an edit distance of one. GLIPH2 predicted antigen specificity groups and MHC restriction for TRB CDR3 amino acid sequences. To flag known CMV, EBV, HIV or tissue antigen associations, CDR3 amino acid sequences were matched against VDJdb and McPAS-TCR. Pre-ART, post-ART and control groups were compared with Wilcoxon signed-rank tests and Holm-Bonferroni correction. The table comes from immuneACCESS by way of TCRdb, which keeps in-frame sequences with V and J called. Part of the clones is missing from these tables; in studies checked, under half for an unresolved V gene and the rest for unknown reasons. The D gene and trimming were derived from the DNA, and the V and J assignments and clone size from that table. The sample contains just under 10,000 clones, roughly 79% of them found a single time. The biggest ten clones account for 20% of the sample.

The starting material was unsorted PBMCs, obtained 1.8 years before starting antiretroviral therapy. The sequence came from a man in his forties with HIV.

The CDR3 region has the sequence CASSTWTGGNEQYF. In nucleotides, the sequence is TGTGCCAGCAGCACATGGACAGGGGGCAACGAGCAGTACTTC. The chain joins TRBV7-9 to TRBJ2-7, with TRBD1 identical over 11 junction bases. In the germline V gene (reference sequence), CDR1 corresponds to SEHNR and CDR2 to FQNEAQ. Measured from the cysteine to the phenylalanine, the CDR3 is 14 residues long. The kept DNA is CDR3 alone, 42 bases in frame from the first base. After removal of 5 bases from V and 5 bases from J, the junction retains 5 bases not matched to a gene.